This entry concerns a single T cell receptor (beta chain). Antigen unknown. These data are taken from a study of spatial heterogeneity in lung cancer. TCRdb reprocessed the 5' RACE reads with MiXCR, giving one entry per CDR3 protein. The sample lists approximately 9,700 distinct CDR3 sequences; around 9.3% were seen once. Sample time point: sample taken at primary tumor resection. Unsorted tumor, nontumor lung tissue or cryopreserved PBMC supplied the whole RNA. CDR1 LGHDT and CDR2 YNNKEL come from the germline V gene (reference sequence). The V end was cut by 4 bases, the J end by 2 bases, with 12 bases between. This CDR3 spans 14 amino acids. Study-wide results and caveats: Expanded intratumoral alpha and beta TCR counts tracked tumor mutation counts.

This specimen consisted of lung tumor tissue, obtained at surgery. The chain employs TRBV3-1 and TRBJ2-7, with D possibly TRBD1 on 6 matching bases. The receptor was derived from a female donor with early-stage non-small cell lung cancer. The CDR3 loop reads CASSPSGTPYEQYF. DNA for the CDR3: TGTGCCAGCAGCCCATCCGGGACACCCTACGAGCAGTACTTC.